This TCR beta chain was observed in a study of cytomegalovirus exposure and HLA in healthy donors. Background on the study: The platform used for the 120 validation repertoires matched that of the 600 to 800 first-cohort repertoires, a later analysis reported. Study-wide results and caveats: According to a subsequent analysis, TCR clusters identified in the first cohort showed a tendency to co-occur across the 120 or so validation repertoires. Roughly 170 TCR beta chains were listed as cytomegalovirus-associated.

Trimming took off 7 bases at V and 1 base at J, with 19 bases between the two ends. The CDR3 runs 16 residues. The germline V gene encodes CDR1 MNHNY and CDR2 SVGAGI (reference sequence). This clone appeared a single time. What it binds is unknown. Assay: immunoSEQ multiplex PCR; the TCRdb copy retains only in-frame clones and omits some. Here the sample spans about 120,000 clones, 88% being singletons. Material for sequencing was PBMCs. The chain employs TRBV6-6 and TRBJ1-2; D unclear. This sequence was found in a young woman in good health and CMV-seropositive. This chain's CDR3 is CASTYIPFVLNYGYTF. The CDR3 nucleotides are TGTGCCAGCACCTATATCCCCTTCGTCCTTAACTATGGCTACACCTTC.